The 24 T cell receptor beta chains given below trace back to one sample, sequenced in a study of Ad26.COV2.S vaccination and SARS-CoV-2 variants. As for treatment: about 20 received Ad26.COV2.S at low or high dose, single or two shots; about 5 received placebo; per-sample allocation not given. Collection of the samples took place on day 63 after the first injection of vaccine or placebo. The protocol was immunoSEQ multiplex PCR, while the TCRdb copy is restricted to in-frame clones and leaves out a portion. The sample has around 450,000 clones; about 90% are singletons. The source material was peripheral blood, sampled in a trial of Ad26.COV2.S vaccine versus placebo. Receptors originate from a person between 18 and 59 years old who received the Ad26.COV2.S COVID-19 vaccine or a placebo.

The chain's CDR3 is CASSYGRLTGELFF. CDR3 bases: TGTGCCAGCAGTTACGGTCGATTAACCGGGGAGCTGTTTTTT. V and J are TRBV6-2 or TRBV6-3 and TRBJ2-2; no reliable D call. CDR1 and CDR2 (germline): MNHEY, SVGEGT. The CDR3 is 14 residues long. Trimming stripped 2 bases from V and 5 bases from J, with 9 bases between.

This clone was detected once. The chain carries TRBV9 and TRBJ2-1, with D possibly being TRBD1 (6 bases). V was trimmed by 1 base and J by 5 bases, leaving 10 bases between them. Germline V gives CDR1 SGDLS, CDR2 YYNGEE. CDR3 length: 14 residues. CDR3 nucleotides: TGTGCCAGCAGCGTATCACAGGGCCACAATGAGCAGTTCTTC. It yields the protein CASSVSQGHNEQFF.

The CDR3: CASRKMGADKQETQYF. The CDR3 DNA reads TGTGCCAGTAGGAAAATGGGGGCGGACAAACAAGAGACCCAGTACTTC. The gene calls are TRBV19 and TRBJ2-5, with a possible D match to TRBD1 (6 bases). The CDR3 totals 16 residues. Between the trimmed V and J ends, which lost 6 bases and 2 bases, there was a span of 19 bases. Germline V gene lookup returns CDR1 LNHDA and CDR2 SQIVND (reference sequence).

This sequence joins TRBV7-2 and TRBJ2-7; TRBD1 agrees at 12 bases. The CDR3 runs to 15 residues. Germline CDR1 reads SGHTA; CDR2 reads FQGNSA. Trimming at V came to 4 bases and at J to 7 bases, leaving 8 bases not matched to a gene. The CDR3 sequence: CASSSWGQGAEEQYF. CDR3 DNA: TGTGCCAGCAGCTCCTGGGGACAGGGGGCGGAAGAGCAGTACTTC.

The J gene is TRBJ2-7, the V gene TRBV7-9; TRBD1 matches 8 bases. The J segment lost 3 bases and the V segment lost 5 bases, leaving 3 bases of the junction unmatched. The germline V gene has CDR1 SEHNR and CDR2 FQNEAQ (reference sequence). The CDR3 contains 13 residues. The CDR3 nucleotides are TGTGCCAGCAGCGTCGGACAGGGCTACGAGCAGTACTTC. Encoded protein: CASSVGQGYEQYF.

This clone is a singleton in its sample. This chain uses TRBV10-2 with TRBJ2-1; 10 bases agree with TRBD1. J lost 8 bases, V lost 7 bases, and 14 bases had no gene match. This CDR3 has 16 amino acids. From germline, CDR1 is WSHSY and CDR2 SAAADI. CDR3 sequence reads: CASTGDRGGSGDEQFF. CDR3 nucleotide sequence: TGCGCCAGCACCGGGGACAGGGGTGGGTCCGGAGATGAGCAGTTCTTC.

This chain joins TRBV6-5 and TRBJ1-5, with D hard to call. Trimming stripped 1 base from V and 3 bases from J, with 7 bases between. The CDR3 runs to 14 residues. The germline V gene encodes CDR1 MNHEY and CDR2 SVGAGI. CDR3 bases: TGTGCCAGCAGTTACTTAGGAGTCAATCAGCCCCAGCATTTT. It yields the protein CASSYLGVNQPQHF.

The chain has TRBV15 and TRBJ2-7; D is undetermined. V shed 0 bases and J shed 0 bases, with 6 bases lying between them. Germline-derived CDR1 and CDR2 are LNHNV and YYDKDF (reference sequence). The CDR3 spans 14 residues. The CDR3 reads CATSREYSSYEQYF. CDR3 nucleotides: TGTGCCACCAGCAGAGAATATAGCTCCTACGAGCAGTACTTC.

The chain links TRBV10-1 to TRBJ2-7; 8 bases are shared with TRBD2. Per the germline V gene, CDR1 is WNHNN and CDR2 is SYGVQD (reference sequence). The J segment lost 2 bases and the V segment lost 10 bases, leaving 10 bases of the junction unmatched. The CDR3 totals 14 residues. The CDR3 DNA reads TGCGCCAACTTTAGCGGGGCGGGGACCTACGAGCAGTACTTC. It encodes CANFSGAGTYEQYF.

The V and J genes are TRBV5-1 and TRBJ2-5; the match to TRBD1 covers 7 bases. J lost 4 bases, V lost 3 bases, and 12 bases had no gene match. CDR1 and CDR2 from the germline V gene are SGHRS and YFSETQ. The CDR3 covers 16 residues. The CDR3 bases are TGCGCCAGCAGCTCAAATACAGGGGCTGGCGGAGAGACCCAGTACTTC. Translated: CASSSNTGAGGETQYF.

V and J are TRBV5-6 and TRBJ1-6; D is unclear. V dropped 1 base and J dropped 9 bases, with 14 bases sitting between them. Per germline, CDR1 SGHDT and CDR2 YYEEEE. The CDR3 is made up of 15 amino acids. CDR3 nucleotide sequence: TGTGCCAGCAGCTTGAGAAAGGGAATCGGTTCACCCCTCCACTTT. It specifies CASSLRKGIGSPLHF.

The chain combines TRBV3-1 (or the pseudogene TRBV3-2) with TRBJ2-2, with D possibly matching TRBD1 (5 bases). The CDR3 totals 15 residues. Germline lookup yields CDR1 LGHDT and CDR2 YNNKEL (reference sequence). V was pared by 1 base and J by 4 bases, with 10 bases between. Here the CDR3 DNA reads TGTGCCAGCAGCCAAGCGGCAGGGATCACCGGGGAGCTGTTTTTT. It translates to CASSQAAGITGELFF.

The genes are TRBV5-1 and TRBJ1-1, with 7 bases identical to TRBD1. This CDR3 comprises 14 residues. Germline-derived CDR1 and CDR2 are SGHRS and YFSETQ. Trimming at V came to 5 bases and at J to 3 bases, leaving 7 bases not matched to a gene. CDR3 sequence: CASRPGQPDTEAFF. The CDR3 DNA is TGCGCCAGCAGACCGGGACAGCCCGACACTGAAGCTTTCTTT.

This rearrangement joins TRBV10-3 to TRBJ2-1; D possibly uses TRBD1 or TRBD2 (5 bases each). The CDR3 extends over 14 amino acids. CDR1 and CDR2 (germline): ENHRY, SYGVKD. V dropped 3 bases and J dropped 4 bases, with 10 bases sitting between them. CDR3 bases: TGTGCCATCAGTGACCAGGGCGGGTACAATGAGCAGTTCTTC. Its translation is CAISDQGGYNEQFF.

This clone has a single count. V is TRBV30 and J is TRBJ1-1; D gene uncertain. V lost 2 bases to trimming and J lost 0 bases, with 13 bases between them. From germline, CDR1 is GTSNPN and CDR2 SVGIG (reference sequence). This CDR3 has 15 amino acids. This chain's CDR3 is CAWSPPIRVNTEAFF. The CDR3 DNA reads TGTGCCTGGAGTCCCCCGATAAGGGTGAACACTGAAGCTTTCTTT.

The genes are TRBV5-1 and TRBJ2-1; TRBD2 matches at 7 bases. V lost 3 bases to trimming and J lost 9 bases; unmatched junction nucleotides: 9. CDR3 length equals 14 residues. CDR1 is SGHRS and CDR2 is YFSETQ in the germline V gene. The CDR3 protein is CASSSYSSSGEQFF. The CDR3 DNA reads TGCGCCAGCAGCTCGTACTCCTCTAGCGGTGAGCAGTTCTTC.

The V gene is TRBV7-9, the J gene TRBJ2-7, with TRBD1 identical over 7 bases. CDR3 size: 13 residues. With 4 bases clipped from V and 13 bases from J, the junction kept 13 bases outside the gene matches. CDR1 and CDR2 from the germline V gene are SEHNR and FQNEAQ (reference sequence). The CDR3 region is CASSSLPGTAVYF. For the CDR3, the DNA is TGTGCCAGCAGCTCACTCCCCGGGACAGCAGTTTACTTC.

This chain uses TRBV5-1 with TRBJ2-7; 10 bases line up with TRBD1. The CDR3 covers 16 residues. CDR1 and CDR2 from the germline V gene are SGHRS and YFSETQ. V trimming: 3 bases; J trimming: 3 bases; junction bases outside the gene matches: 9. In nucleotides, the CDR3 is TGCGCCAGCAGCTGGGCGCGACGGGACAGGGGCTACGAGCAGTACTTC. Its protein is CASSWARRDRGYEQYF.

The J gene is TRBJ2-3, the V gene TRBV4-3, with D perhaps TRBD1 or TRBD2 (6 bases each). The CDR3 is 16 residues long. The germline gives CDR1 LGHNA, CDR2 YSLEER. Deletions cut 4 bases from V and 3 bases from J, with 17 bases between. The CDR3 region has the DNA TGCGCCAGCAGCCCCGTAACGGGGGCGTGGACAGATACGCAGTATTTT. Protein sequence: CASSPVTGAWTDTQYF.

J is TRBJ2-1 and V is TRBV27, with D possibly TRBD1 on 5 matching bases. The CDR3 runs to 15 residues. Germline loops: CDR1 MNHEY, CDR2 SMNVEV (reference sequence). Deletions cut 7 bases from V and 4 bases from J, with 17 bases between. The CDR3 is CASTSNLQVYNEQFF. Here the CDR3 DNA reads TGTGCCAGCACCTCTAATCTACAGGTATACAATGAGCAGTTCTTC.

This clone has a single count. The rearrangement links TRBV5-6 to TRBJ2-1; weak D call: TRBD2 (6 bases). Germline CDR1 is SGHDT and CDR2 is YYEEEE. Deletions cut 0 bases from V and 4 bases from J, with 11 bases between. The CDR3 extends over 15 amino acids. CDR3 sequence (DNA): TGTGCCAGCAGCTTGGTTGGGGGGAGGTACAATGAGCAGTTCTTC. It specifies CASSLVGGRYNEQFF.

The chain uses TRBV9 and TRBJ1-5; a weak D match, TRBD1 (5 bases). CDR1 and CDR2 (germline): SGDLS, YYNGEE. The CDR3 extends over 14 amino acids. V was clipped by 0 bases and J by 3 bases, with 7 bases between them. CDR3 in DNA: TGTGCCAGCAGCGTAGGAGGGGTCAATCAGCCCCAGCATTTT. This translates into CASSVGGVNQPQHF.

The chain is built from TRBV28 and TRBJ2-3; TRBD2 might be the D (6 bases). Germline V CDR1 and CDR2: MDHEN, SYDVKM. This CDR3 region has 14 residues. V lost 3 bases and J lost 1, with 8 bases in between. CDR3 protein: CASSLGLRTDTQYF. The CDR3 region has the DNA TGTGCCAGCAGTTTGGGACTCCGCACAGATACGCAGTATTTT.

This chain connects TRBV2 to TRBJ2-5; 9 bases are a match to TRBD1. The V gene end was trimmed by 7 bases and the J gene end by 5 bases; junction bases not matched to a gene: 11. The germline V gene has CDR1 SNHLY and CDR2 FYNNEI. This CDR3 has 15 amino acids. This CDR3 is CASTSGTGLRETQYF. The DNA of the CDR3 is TGTGCCAGCACCTCCGGGACAGGGTTACGGGAGACCCAGTACTTC.